These T cell receptor beta chains were read from a single sample in a study of cytomegalovirus exposure and HLA in healthy donors. The assay was immunoSEQ multiplex PCR, and TCRdb's table has in-frame clones only and misses some. This table holds about 130,000 clones, 65% to 85% found once. Sequences were obtained from PBMCs. The receptors come from a boy younger than 18 in good health and CMV-seronegative. Each CDR3 is given with its conserved first and last residue. The D gene is left open where the match is weak. Some rows mark clone size as missing; the rest say once, few, many or name a class of expanded clone.

size: .; D: .; J: TRBJ2-5; V: TRBV19; CDR3: CASSIVPRETQYF; DNA: TGTGCCAGTAGTATAGTTCCCCGGGAGACCCAGTACTTC
size: .; D: TRBD1; J: TRBJ1-1; V: TRBV5-6; CDR3: CASSRSDRADMNTEAFF; DNA: TGTGCCAGCAGCCGGTCGGACAGGGCGGACATGAACACTGAAGCTTTCTTT
size: .; D: TRBD2; J: TRBJ2-1; V: TRBV15; CDR3: CATSRVGTSGYNEQFF; DNA: TGTGCCACCAGCAGAGTTGGGACTAGCGGGTACAATGAGCAGTTCTTC
size: .; D: .; J: TRBJ1-5; V: TRBV2; CDR3: CASSEVRQGNQPQHF; DNA: TGTGCCAGCAGTGAGGTTCGGCAGGGGAATCAGCCCCAGCATTTT
size: .; D: .; J: TRBJ1-1; V: TRBV4-1; CDR3: CASSQENPLWRTF; DNA: TGCGCCAGCAGCCAGGAGAATCCACTTTGGCGTACGTTT
size: .; D: TRBD1; J: TRBJ2-7; V: TRBV6-1; CDR3: CASSDRGLYEQYF; DNA: TGTGCCAGCTCCGACAGGGGGCTCTACGAGCAGTACTTC
size: .; D: .; J: TRBJ2-3; V: TRBV10-1; CDR3: CASNPSSGNTDTQYF; DNA: TGCGCCAGCAACCCCTCCAGCGGCAACACAGATACGCAGTATTTT
size: .; D: .; J: TRBJ2-3; V: TRBV15; CDR3: CATAAGALTDTQYF; DNA: TGTGCCACCGCAGCTGGAGCGCTTACAGATACGCAGTATTTT
size: few; D: .; J: TRBJ1-1; V: TRBV30; CDR3: CAWSVGGETEAFF; DNA: TGTGCCTGGAGTGTAGGGGGTGAGACTGAAGCTTTCTTT
size: few; D: .; J: TRBJ2-1; V: TRBV5-4; CDR3: CASSLGDQRDNEQFF; DNA: TGTGCCAGCAGCTTGGGCGATCAGCGGGACAATGAGCAGTTCTTC
size: .; D: TRBD1; J: TRBJ2-3; V: TRBV18; CDR3: CASSQGTGTDTQYF; DNA: TGTGCCAGCTCACAAGGGACAGGCACAGATACGCAGTATTTT
size: .; D: .; J: TRBJ1-4; V: TRBV7-9; CDR3: CASSPGGGTEKLFF; DNA: TGTGCCAGCAGCCCCGGGGGGGGAACTGAAAAACTGTTTTTT
size: .; D: .; J: TRBJ2-1; V: TRBV4-2; CDR3: CASSQDGGRRDNEQFF; DNA: TGTGCCAGCAGCCAAGATGGGGGGAGACGAGACAATGAGCAGTTCTTC
size: once; D: .; J: TRBJ2-7; V: TRBV30; CDR3: CAWSGSSRSYEQYF; DNA: TGTGCCTGGAGTGGGTCTAGCAGGTCCTACGAGCAGTACTTC
size: .; D: TRBD1; J: TRBJ2-7; V: TRBV5-4; CDR3: CASSSGTVSHEQYF; DNA: TGTGCCAGCAGCTCCGGGACAGTTTCCCACGAGCAGTACTTC
size: .; D: .; J: TRBJ1-4; V: TRBV7-9; CDR3: CASSLGQATNEKLFF; DNA: TGTGCCAGCAGCTTAGGACAAGCAACTAATGAAAAACTGTTTTTT
size: .; D: .; J: TRBJ1-5; V: TRBV6-6; CDR3: CASRPDSLEPQHF; DNA: TGTGCCAGCCGACCTGACAGCCTTGAGCCCCAGCATTTT
size: once; D: .; J: TRBJ1-6; V: TRBV6-6; CDR3: CASSATGSLHF; DNA: TGTGCCAGCAGCGCAACAGGGTCCCTCCACTTT
size: .; D: TRBD2; J: TRBJ2-1; V: TRBV7-2; CDR3: CASSLTGLAGIGFF; DNA: TGTGCCAGCAGCTTGACGGGACTAGCGGGAATCGGGTTCTTC
size: .; D: .; J: TRBJ2-1; V: TRBV14; CDR3: CASSPYLGTTDNEQFF; DNA: TGTGCCAGCAGCCCTTACCTCGGGACAACTGACAATGAGCAGTTCTTC
size: .; D: TRBD1; J: TRBJ1-5; V: TRBV5-6; CDR3: CASSSTRDRGQPQHF; DNA: TGTGCCAGCAGCTCGACCCGGGACAGGGGTCAGCCCCAGCATTTT
size: .; D: .; J: TRBJ2-3; V: TRBV6-6; CDR3: CASSYSLGLDTQYF; DNA: TGTGCCAGCAGTTACTCGTTGGGGCTAGATACGCAGTATTTT